Sequencing of this T cell receptor beta chain was carried out in a study of T-cell reconstitution after alpha-beta-depleted transplantation in children. The CDR3 runs 15 residues. V lost 0 bases and J 3 bases, leaving 10 bases between the germline ends. Germline CDR1 SGHRS, CDR2 YFSETQ. Using unique molecular identifiers, the investigators prepared the TCRbeta library. TCRdb re-analysed the PCR reads in MiXCR, keeping a single row per CDR3 protein. The sample includes 530,000 or so distinct CDR3 sequences, roughly 27% of them seen just once. The sample in question was PBMCs, obtained before TCRalphabeta/CD19-depleted stem cell transplant. The sequence was collected from a boy under three years old with Wiskott-Aldrich syndrome, due to receive a stem cell transplant. The chain couples TRBV5-1 to TRBJ2-1; D is unresolved. The CDR3 coding sequence is TGCGCCAGCAGCTTGGTCCTATCTGGCTACAATGAGCAGTTCTTC. This gives the protein CASSLVLSGYNEQFF.